The present T cell receptor beta chain was sequenced within a study of read filtering for tumor transcriptome and immune sequencing. Study in general: Revised staging placed eight or nine patients in R-ISS I, about 16 in II, 6 or 7 in III. IR-seq gave about 4.05 to 11 million TCR reads per sample; RNA-seq gave roughly 80 to 1,400.

This clonotype was picked up many times. Molecular barcoded adaptors covering alpha/delta and beta/gamma chains were used on approximately 400 ng RNA. TCRdb re-analysed the reads in MiXCR, keeping a single row per CDR3 protein. The repertoire consists of more than 35,000 distinct CDR3 sequences, with 14% occurring once and the leading ten covering less than 20%. The germline gives CDR1 DFQATT, CDR2 SNEGSKA (reference sequence). Trimming removed 0 bases at V and 5 bases at J, with 5 bases between. The CDR3 runs 12 residues. The rearrangement uses TRBV20-1 and TRBJ2-1, with unresolved D. Material: a population of CD138-negative cells sorted from bone marrow. This TCR came from a donor aged 40 or older with multiple myeloma. CDR3 loop: CSAREGNNEQFF. The CDR3 DNA reads as TGCAGTGCTAGAGAGGGGAACAATGAGCAGTTCTTC.